The 27 T cell receptor beta chains given below trace back to one sample, sequenced in a study of cytomegalovirus exposure and HLA in healthy donors. A multiplex PCR was run with 60 Vbeta primers and 13 Jbeta primers. Here immunoSEQ multiplex PCR was the method, and the copy in TCRdb shows in-frame clones only, minus some. This repertoire shows 200,000 to 250,000 clones, almost 85% found once; its top ten account for about 0.58%. Sequenced material: PBMCs. These receptor sequences come from a woman aged 40 to 55 in good health and CMV-seronegative.

This clone was observed a single time. This chain links TRBV13 with TRBJ2-7, with 12 bases aligning to TRBD2. The CDR3 runs to 16 residues. CDR1 and CDR2 from the germline V gene are PRHDT and FYEKMQ (reference sequence). With 5 bases clipped from V and 2 bases from J, the junction kept 7 bases outside the gene matches. DNA of the CDR3: TGTGCCAGCAGCCCCGGACTAGCGGGGAGTGCCTACGAGCAGTACTTC. It yields the protein CASSPGLAGSAYEQYF.

This clone was seen a single time. The genes are TRBV4-3 and TRBJ1-2; D gene uncertain. CDR3 length: 15 amino acids. V was shortened by 0 bases and J by 0 bases, with 8 bases between the two germline ends. Germline-derived CDR1 and CDR2 are LGHNA and YSLEER. The CDR3 loop reads CASSQEAQANYGYTF. The CDR3 DNA sequence: TGCGCCAGCAGCCAAGAGGCCCAGGCTAACTATGGCTACACCTTC.

This chain uses TRBV5-8 with TRBJ2-2, with 11 positions matching TRBD2. The CDR3 spans 16 residues. The J segment lost 1 base and the V segment lost 4 bases, leaving 3 bases of the junction unmatched. Germline V gene data show CDR1 as SGHTS and CDR2 as YDEGEE. The CDR3 nucleotides read TGTGCCAGCAGCCCTACTAGCGGGGGGAACACCGGGGAGCTGTTTTTT. Protein: CASSPTSGGNTGELFF.

The chain combines TRBV14 with TRBJ2-1; D might be TRBD1 (6 bases). The germline gives CDR1 SGHDN, CDR2 FVKESK. The CDR3 is 12 amino acids. The ends were cut back, 1 base at V and 10 bases at J, with 8 bases in the middle. This CDR3 reads CASSQAGTEQFF. CDR3 bases: TGTGCCAGCAGCCAAGCCGGGACAGAGCAGTTCTTC. The full variable domain, its missing parts supplied by reference TRBV14 and TRBJ2-1, is EAGVTQFPSHSVIEKGQTVTLRCDPISGHDNLYWYRRVMGKEIKFLLHFVKESKQDESGMPNNRFLAERTGGTYSTLKVQPAELEDSGVYFCASSQAGTEQFFGPGTRLTVL.

J is TRBJ2-6 and V is TRBV5-1; 7 nucleotides match TRBD2. This CDR3 comprises 16 residues. The V segment lost 4 bases and the J segment 4 bases; nucleotides outside the gene matches: 8. The V gene's germline CDR1 is SGHRS and CDR2 YFSETQ. CDR3 region: CASSPGGSRGANVLTF. In nucleotides, the CDR3 is TGCGCCAGCAGCCCCGGGGGGTCCCGGGGGGCCAACGTCCTGACTTTC.

The CDR3 coding sequence is TGTGCTAGTGGTTTACTACAGGGCCCGTCCGGGGAGCTGTTTTTT. Translation gives CASGLLQGPSGELFF. The J gene is TRBJ2-2, the V gene TRBV12-5, with a possible D match to TRBD1 (6 bases). Trimming removed 3 bases from V and 6 bases from J, with 14 bases in between. Germline loops: CDR1 LGHNT, CDR2 FRNRAP. CDR3 length: 15 amino acids.

This clone was observed once. The chain recombines TRBV28 with TRBJ1-2; 7 bases map to TRBD1. Germline V gene data show CDR1 as MDHEN and CDR2 as SYDVKM. The CDR3 length is 12 residues. J was trimmed by 6 bases and V by 6 bases; bases with no gene match: 4. CDR3 in amino acids: CASSRGGHGYTF. DNA of the CDR3: TGTGCCAGCAGCCGAGGGGGCCATGGCTACACCTTC.

This chain uses TRBV5-1 with TRBJ2-3; TRBD1 matches 8 bases. This CDR3 is built from 14 residues. V lost 4 bases to trimming and J lost 4 bases; unmatched junction nucleotides: 5. The V gene's germline CDR1 is SGHRS and CDR2 YFSETQ. Written as DNA, the CDR3 is TGCGCCAGCAGCCACACAGGGGGAGCAGATACGCAGTATTTT. Its translation: CASSHTGGADTQYF.

The chain combines TRBV6-5 with TRBJ1-6, with a tentative D call TRBD1 (6 bases). Germline V gene sequence: CDR1 MNHEY, CDR2 SVGAGI. The CDR3 is 15 amino acids. V was pared by 2 bases and J by 2 bases, with 7 bases between. The CDR3 region is CASSYRTAYNSPLHF. CDR3 DNA sequence: TGTGCCAGCAGTTACAGGACAGCCTATAATTCACCCCTCCACTTT.

The rearrangement links TRBV5-1 to TRBJ1-6, with a possible D match to TRBD1 (6 bases). Per germline, CDR1 SGHRS and CDR2 YFSETQ. CDR3 length: 15 residues. V lost 2 bases and J 11 bases, leaving 17 bases between the germline ends. The CDR3 loop is CASSFNRATTTPLHF. The CDR3 DNA reads as TGCGCCAGCAGCTTTAACAGGGCGACTACGACACCCCTCCACTTT.

The chain has TRBV6-1 and TRBJ1-5; 7 positions match TRBD1. Germline-derived CDR1 and CDR2 are MNHNS and SASEGT. This CDR3 has 15 amino acids. V gave up 3 bases and J gave up 4 bases; unmatched junction bases: 6. In nucleotides, the CDR3 is TGTGCCAGCAGTGATGTCACAGGGGCTAATCAGCCCCAGCATTTT. Translation gives CASSDVTGANQPQHF.

The CDR3 DNA reads as TGCGCCAGCAGCTTTACGGACAGGGGGAACGGGGAGCTGTTTTTT. Translated, it gives CASSFTDRGNGELFF. The chain links TRBV5-1 to TRBJ2-2, with 10 nucleotides matching TRBD1. Trimming at V came to 2 bases and at J to 7 bases, leaving 5 bases not matched to a gene. The CDR3 extends over 15 amino acids. Germline V gene sequence: CDR1 SGHRS, CDR2 YFSETQ. Full variable domain (missing parts from reference TRBV5-1 and TRBJ2-2): KAGVTQTPRYLIKTRGQQVTLSCSPISGHRSVSWYQQTPGQGLQFLFEYFSETQRNKGNFPGRFSGRQFSNSRSEMNVSTLELGDSALYLCASSFTDRGNGELFFGEGSRLTVL.

This chain uses TRBV2 with TRBJ2-1; 9 bases map to TRBD1. The V segment lost 3 bases and the J segment 6 bases; nucleotides outside the gene matches: 6. Germline V lookup: CDR1 SNHLY, CDR2 FYNNEI. This CDR3 is 15 amino acids long. In nucleotides, the CDR3 is TGTGCCAGCAGTGAGTCGGGACAGGGTACCAATGAGCAGTTCTTC. Protein sequence: CASSESGQGTNEQFF.

The chain carries TRBV15 and TRBJ1-2; the match to TRBD1 covers 7 bases. The CDR3 sequence is 16 residues long. CDR1 is LNHNV, CDR2 YYDKDF, per germline (reference sequence). V shed 0 bases and J 4 bases; nucleotides not matched to a gene: 8. CDR3 loop: CATSRDGTGTAYGYTF. The CDR3 DNA reads as TGTGCCACCAGCAGAGATGGGACCGGGACAGCCTATGGCTACACCTTC.

This chain joins TRBV4-2 and TRBJ1-5, with a possible D match to TRBD1 (5 bases). Germline V gene lookup returns CDR1 LGHNA and CDR2 YNFKEQ. The CDR3 is made up of 14 amino acids. The V end lost 3 bases, the J end lost 5 bases, and 11 bases lay between the germline ends. The CDR3 coding sequence is TGTGCCAGCAGCCAGGCCCAGACAGATCAGCCCCAGCATTTT. Its protein is CASSQAQTDQPQHF.

V gene TRBV5-1 combines with J gene TRBJ1-1; possible D gene TRBD1, 6 bases. The CDR3 totals 16 residues. Trimming removed 0 bases at V and 0 bases at J, with 12 bases between. CDR1 is SGHRS and CDR2 is YFSETQ in the germline V gene. The CDR3 DNA is TGCGCCAGCAGCTTGGATCCCCAGGGGATGAACACTGAAGCTTTCTTT. Amino acid sequence: CASSLDPQGMNTEAFF.

V is TRBV15 and J is TRBJ1-4, with TRBD1 identical over 7 bases. The CDR3 sequence is 15 residues long. J was trimmed by 3 bases and V by 3 bases; bases with no gene match: 4. The germline gives CDR1 LNHNV, CDR2 YYDKDF (reference sequence). The CDR3 DNA reads TGTGCCACCAGCAGCAACAGGGGTTCTAATGAAAAACTGTTTTTT. This translates into CATSSNRGSNEKLFF.

The rearrangement links TRBV30 to TRBJ1-1, with 8 bases lining up with TRBD1. V lost 3 bases and J lost 4; bases outside the gene matches: 7. CDR1 and CDR2 from the germline V gene are GTSNPN and SVGIG (reference sequence). This CDR3 has 14 residues. The CDR3 sequence is CAWRQWTGPTEAFF. DNA of the CDR3: TGTGCCTGGAGACAATGGACAGGGCCCACTGAAGCTTTCTTT.

The rearrangement links TRBV2 to TRBJ2-6; 8 bases line up with TRBD1. This CDR3 contains 15 residues. From germline, CDR1 is SNHLY and CDR2 FYNNEI. V lost 6 bases, J lost 2 bases, and 3 bases stayed unmatched. CDR3 in amino acids: CASRAGGAGANVLTF. CDR3 DNA: TGTGCCAGCAGGGCAGGGGGCGCTGGGGCCAACGTCCTGACTTTC.

This chain connects TRBV6-6 to TRBJ2-7, with 7 nucleotides matching TRBD1. V shed 2 bases and J 2 bases; nucleotides not matched to a gene: 3. The CDR3 runs 14 residues. The germline V gene has CDR1 MNHNY and CDR2 SVGAGI (reference sequence). This CDR3 is CASSYGQGAYEQYF. CDR3 DNA sequence: TGTGCCAGCAGTTACGGTCAGGGGGCCTACGAGCAGTACTTC.

This chain uses TRBV9 with TRBJ1-2; D ambiguous. Between the trimmed V and J ends, which lost 4 bases and 9 bases, there was a span of 22 bases. Germline V gene lookup returns CDR1 SGDLS and CDR2 YYNGEE. The length of the CDR3 is 15 residues. The CDR3 protein is CASSPRTEDGNRYTF. DNA for the CDR3: TGTGCCAGCAGCCCCCGGACGGAGGATGGGAATCGCTACACCTTC.

V usage is TRBV28 and J usage is TRBJ2-1; D gene ambiguous. Germline V lookup: CDR1 MDHEN, CDR2 SYDVKM. The CDR3 covers 13 residues. Deletions cut 0 bases from V and 6 bases from J, with 6 bases between. CDR3 protein: CASSLWQINEQFF. The CDR3 DNA sequence: TGTGCCAGCAGTTTATGGCAGATCAATGAGCAGTTCTTC.

The V and J genes are TRBV4-2 and TRBJ1-2; 7 bases line up with TRBD1. The CDR3 spans 15 residues. Trimming removed 5 bases from V and 5 bases from J; junction bases left unmatched: 11. Per germline, CDR1 LGHNA and CDR2 YNFKEQ. The CDR3 here is CASSFGQVQGYGYTF. The CDR3 nucleotides read TGTGCCAGCAGCTTCGGACAGGTCCAAGGGTATGGCTACACCTTC.

The chain is built from TRBV29-1 and TRBJ1-2, with a weak D call TRBD1 (6 bases). Deletions cut 6 bases from V and 2 bases from J, with 13 bases between. Germline-derived CDR1 and CDR2 are SQVTM and ANQGSEA. CDR3 length: 13 residues. The CDR3 DNA reads as TGCAGCGTCAGTACCGGGACAAACTATGGCTACACCTTC. This encodes CSVSTGTNYGYTF.

J is TRBJ2-1 and V is TRBV7-6, with a tentative D call TRBD2 (6 bases). Trimming took 0 bases from V and 0 from J, leaving 12 bases between them. Per the germline V gene, CDR1 is SGHVS and CDR2 is FNYEAQ. The CDR3 is made up of 17 amino acids. The CDR3 reads CASSLAGGKYSYNEQFF. CDR3 nucleotides: TGTGCCAGCAGCTTAGCCGGGGGAAAATACTCCTACAATGAGCAGTTCTTC.

A single count supports this clone. The chain employs TRBV5-1 and TRBJ2-2, with 12 nucleotides matching TRBD2. V shed 4 bases and J 6 bases; nucleotides not matched to a gene: 16. CDR1 is SGHRS, CDR2 YFSETQ, per germline. This CDR3 region has 19 residues. CDR3 sequence: CASSPRTSGAFTGSGELFF. CDR3 in DNA: TGCGCCAGCAGCCCTAGGACTAGCGGGGCCTTTACCGGGTCCGGGGAGCTGTTTTTT.

The J gene is TRBJ2-2, the V gene TRBV7-8; D is unresolved. Trimming removed 0 bases at V and 11 bases at J, with 7 bases between. Germline lookup yields CDR1 SGHVS and CDR2 FQNEAQ. The CDR3 spans 12 residues. CDR3: CASSLARGELFF. CDR3 sequence (DNA): TGTGCCAGCAGCTTAGCGCGAGGCGAGCTGTTTTTT. Supplemented by reference TRBV7-8 and TRBJ2-2, the full variable domain reads GAGVSQSPRYKVAKRGQDVALRCDPISGHVSLFWYQQALGQGPEFLTYFQNEAQLDKSGLPSDRFFAERPEGSVSTLKIQRTQQEDSAVYLCASSLARGELFFGEGSRLTVL.